Reported below is one TCR beta chain. Germline V gene lookup returns CDR1 SGHNT and CDR2 YYREEE (reference sequence). The V gene lost 0 bases and the J gene lost 2 bases, with 13 bases spanning the gap. The CDR3 is 16 amino acids. Source study methods: By means of reference gene primer amplification, nucleated cell counts were estimated. Data came from immunoSEQ multiplex PCR; TCRdb stores just in-frame clones and leaves some out. The D gene and trimming were derived from the DNA, and the V and J assignments and clone size from that table. Here the sample spans 55,000 to 85,000 clones, 70% to 85% being singletons. This entry is derived from a study of blood T cell repertoires in COVID-19. Study summary: COVID-19 samples collected from the United States, Italy and Spain covered acute and convalescent phases. Sources were T cells, B-cell-depleted T cells, or PBMCs; the material itself was cDNA or gDNA.

The specimen sequenced was peripheral blood. The TCR comes from a woman in her seventies with acute or convalescent COVID-19. The V gene is TRBV5-4, the J gene TRBJ2-3; tentative D call: TRBD2 (7 bases). CDR3 sequence (DNA): TGTGCCAGCAGCTTGGCCGGGGGGCGATACACAGATACGCAGTATTTT. Translation gives CASSLAGGRYTDTQYF.